The entry below describes one T cell receptor (beta chain). Patients from Seattle were sampled longitudinally, starting during active infection. These data come from a study of blood T cell repertoires in COVID-19. Study-wide background: Donors in the United States, Italy and Spain gave samples during acute or convalescent COVID-19. Nucleic acid was either cDNA or gDNA, and it came from T cells, B-cell-depleted T cells, or PBMCs.

V gave up 10 bases and J gave up 4 bases, with 7 bases separating them. The CDR3 covers 10 residues. Germline CDR1 reads SNHLY; CDR2 reads FYNNEI. As handled by the study authors: Amplification from reference gene primers served as the basis for estimated nucleated cell counts. Repertoires were generated with immunoSEQ multiplex PCR, while TCRdb's copy carries only in-frame clones and drops some. That table furnishes V, J and clone size, whereas the DNA furnished D and trimming. This sample has roughly 90,000 clones; roughly 90% occur once, and the top ten carry about 2.5%. The receptor's source is a man aged 45-65 years with COVID-19, enrolled during active disease. Source material: peripheral blood. The J gene is TRBJ2-5, the V gene TRBV2, with unresolved D. CDR3 nucleotide sequence: TGTGCCATCAGCCGAGAGACCCAGTACTTC. Its protein product is CAISRETQYF.